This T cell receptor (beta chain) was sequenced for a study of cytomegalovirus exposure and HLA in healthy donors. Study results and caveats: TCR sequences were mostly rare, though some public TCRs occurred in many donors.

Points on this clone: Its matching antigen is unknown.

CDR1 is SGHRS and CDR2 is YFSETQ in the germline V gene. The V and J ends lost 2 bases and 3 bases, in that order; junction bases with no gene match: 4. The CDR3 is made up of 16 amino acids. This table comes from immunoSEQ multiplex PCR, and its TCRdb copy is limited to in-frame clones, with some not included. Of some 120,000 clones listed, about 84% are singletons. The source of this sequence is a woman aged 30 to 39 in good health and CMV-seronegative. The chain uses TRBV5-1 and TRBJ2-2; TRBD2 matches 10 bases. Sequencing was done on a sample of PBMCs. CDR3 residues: CASSFLAGADTGELFF. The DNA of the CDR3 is TGCGCCAGCAGCTTCCTAGCGGGGGCGGACACCGGGGAGCTGTTTTTT.